This T cell receptor (beta chain) was retrieved from a study of CD4 T cells in relation to SARS-CoV-2 and coronaviruses. The unexposed donors gave CD4+ T cells in about 2011-2019, prior to COVID-19. The CDR3 spans 15 residues. Trimming took 2 bases from V and 7 from J, leaving 14 bases between them. Germline lookup yields CDR1 SEHNR and CDR2 FQNEAQ (reference sequence). Data came from immunoSEQ multiplex PCR; TCRdb stores just in-frame clones and leaves some out. Of approximately 59,000 clones listed, over 80% are singletons. This sequence joins TRBV7-9 and TRBJ1-4; D is possibly TRBD1 (5 bases). This receptor was identified in a human donor in good health. Material for sequencing was memory CD4+ T cells from PBMCs. The CDR3 loop reads CASSLWGSDGEKLFF. In DNA, the CDR3 is TGTGCCAGCAGCTTATGGGGCTCCGATGGTGAAAAACTGTTTTTT.